These T cell receptor beta chains were read from a single sample in a study of shared clonotypes between healthy human individuals. Method: immunoSEQ multiplex PCR; TCRdb's copy keeps in-frame clones and lacks some. The table lists about 1.9 million clones, 93% of them singletons. Sequencing used naive CD8+ T cells from PBMCs. These receptors were taken from a man in his late teens or twenties in good health. Some clones in this sample may be carry-over from other donors' samples. Each CDR3 is given with its conserved first and last residue. The D gene is left open where the match is weak. For some rows the clone size is stated as once, few or many, or as a class when expanded; others skip it.

V gene	CDR3 length	J gene	clone size	D gene	CDR3 DNA	CDR3 protein
TRBV10-3	14	TRBJ1-2	once	.	TGTGCCATCAGTGAGTCTACAGTACTTAGCGGCTACACCTTC	CAISESTVLSGYTF
TRBV4-1	13	TRBJ2-2	.	.	TGCGCCAGCGGGGGCAGTCAGACCGGGGAGCTGTTTTTT	CASGGSQTGELFF
TRBV7-6	12	TRBJ2-1	.	.	TGTGCCAGCAGCTTATCCAACAATGAGCAGTTCTTC	CASSLSNNEQFF
TRBV4-3	16	TRBJ2-4	.	TRBD2	TGCGCCAGCAGCCAAGATTGGGGGACTAGCGGGAGTATTCAGTACTTC	CASSQDWGTSGSIQYF
TRBV27	16	TRBJ2-3	.	TRBD2	TGTGCCAGCAGTTTACCTAGCGGAAGGGGTGCAGATACGCAGTATTTT	CASSLPSGRGADTQYF
TRBV27	11	TRBJ1-1	few	.	TGTGCCAGCAGTTTCGGCCCAAAGACTTTCTTT	CASSFGPKTFF
TRBV4-1	14	TRBJ2-4	.	.	TGCGCCAGCAGCCCCCCTACAGCCAAAAACATTCAGTACTTC	CASSPPTAKNIQYF
TRBV27	14	TRBJ2-1	once	.	TGTGCCAGCAGTACCCCGACAGGATTGAATGAGCAGTTCTTC	CASSTPTGLNEQFF
TRBV7-8	12	TRBJ1-1	.	TRBD1	TGTGCAGTCATGGACAGGGCGAATGAAGCTTTCTTT	CAVMDRANEAFF
TRBV15	15	TRBJ2-5	once	.	TGTGCCACCAGTTTACTAGCGCGGAGGGGGGAGACCCAGTACTTC	CATSLLARRGETQYF
TRBV2	17	TRBJ2-6	.	TRBD1	TGTGCCATCGGGAATGGACAGGAGGTCTCTGGGGCCAACGTCCTGACTTTC	CAIGNGQEVSGANVLTF
TRBV27	14	TRBJ2-5	.	TRBD1	TGTGCCAGCAGCCCAGGGGGACCCCAAGAGACCCAGTACTTC	CASSPGGPQETQYF
TRBV5-4	14	TRBJ2-7	.	.	TGTGCCAGCAGCTCGACCCCTGCGTCCTACGAGCAGTACTTC	CASSSTPASYEQYF
TRBV10-3	16	TRBJ2-7	.	.	TGTGCCATCAGTGTACTCGGGGTAGGGGGCTCCTACGAGCAGTACTTC	CAISVLGVGGSYEQYF
TRBV6-5	12	TRBJ1-2	.	.	TGTGCCAGCACCGAGGGGGGGGACGGCTACACCTTC	CASTEGGDGYTF
TRBV9	14	TRBJ2-2	once	.	TGTGCCAGCAGCGCCCGGACTTATACCGGGGAGCTGTTTTTT	CASSARTYTGELFF
TRBV4-3	14	TRBJ2-7	.	TRBD1	TGCGCCAGCAGCCTGGGGACAGGGGCGCCCGAGCAGTACTTC	CASSLGTGAPEQYF
TRBV28	10	TRBJ2-7	few	.	TGTGCCAGCAAAGACTACGAGCAGTACTTC	CASKDYEQYF
TRBV7-9	17	TRBJ2-7	.	.	TGTGCCAGCAGCCTAGGAAGTGAGGGGCCAATCTCCTACGAGCAGTACTTC	CASSLGSEGPISYEQYF
TRBV7-9	15	TRBJ2-7	.	TRBD2	TGTGCCAGCAGCCCCCGAACTAGCGGGTCCTACGAGCAGTACTTC	CASSPRTSGSYEQYF
TRBV28	16	TRBJ2-1	.	.	TGTGCCAGCAGCCCGGTAGAGACCGATGCCTACAATGAGCAGTTCTTC	CASSPVETDAYNEQFF
TRBV10-3	13	TRBJ1-2	.	TRBD1	TGTGCCATCAGTGGACAGGGACCCGATGGCTACACCTTC	CAISGQGPDGYTF
TRBV11-1	15	TRBJ2-1	.	.	TGTGCCAGCAGCTTAGGGGTAAAGAGATCCAATGAGCAGTTCTTC	CASSLGVKRSNEQFF